This T cell receptor beta chain emerged from a study of T cell responses to AZD1222 COVID-19 vaccine. Study-wide points: An increase in Spike-specific TCR breadth and depth was observed after two AZD1222 doses. At study baseline, merely over 5 AZD1222 recipients were seropositive. Donors were chiefly white British, with a greater number of females, and clonal diversity was perhaps underestimated. In the spike-specific TCR repertoire, nearly half reportedly target unmutated variant regions.

The CDR3 totals 11 residues. Trimming took off 5 bases at V and 6 bases at J, with 7 bases between the two ends. Produced via immunoSEQ multiplex PCR; TCRdb's table is partial and in-frame only. This sample has about 150,000 clones, with roughly 80% found just once. Concerning this clone: Its antigen is unidentified.

The sequence was obtained from an adult in good health. The sample in question was peripheral blood, obtained on day 0 of MenACWY control vaccination. The chain is built from TRBV12-3 or TRBV12-4 and TRBJ1-2, with D perhaps TRBD1 (5 bases). Here the CDR3 reads CASSRGDGYTF. CDR3 bases: TGTGCCAGCAGTCGAGGGGATGGCTACACCTTC.